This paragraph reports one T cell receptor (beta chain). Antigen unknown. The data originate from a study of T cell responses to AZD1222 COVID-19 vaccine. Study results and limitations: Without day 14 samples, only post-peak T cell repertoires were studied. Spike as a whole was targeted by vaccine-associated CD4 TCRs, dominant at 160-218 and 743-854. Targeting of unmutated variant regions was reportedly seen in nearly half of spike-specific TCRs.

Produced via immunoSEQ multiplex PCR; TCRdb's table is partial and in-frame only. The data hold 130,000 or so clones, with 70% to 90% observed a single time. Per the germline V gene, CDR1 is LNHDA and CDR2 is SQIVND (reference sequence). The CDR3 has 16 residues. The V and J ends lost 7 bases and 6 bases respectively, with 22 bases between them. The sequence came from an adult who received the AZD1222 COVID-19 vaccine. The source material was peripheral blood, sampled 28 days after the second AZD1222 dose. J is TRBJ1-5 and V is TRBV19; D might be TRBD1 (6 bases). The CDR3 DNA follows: TGTGCCAGTAACACCCACGGAGGTGGAGGGGGTCAGCCCCAGCATTTT. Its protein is CASNTHGGGGGQPQHF.